Here is one TCR beta chain with its context. What it binds is unknown. The source of the sample is a study of blood T cells in healthy people across ages. Study-wide results and caveats: Naive T cell percentage and TCR beta diversity correlated strongly. A roughly linear fall in TCR beta diversity per million T cells was seen with increasing age.

The CDR3 runs to 17 residues. Per germline, CDR1 DFQATT and CDR2 SNEGSKA (reference sequence). With V trimmed by 2 bases and J by 5 bases, 10 bases remained unmatched. A second PCR of 7 to 11 cycles used a sample-barcoded 5' primer and a J-beta primer mix. TCRdb recomputed calls from the 5' RACE reads with MiXCR, one row per CDR3 protein. This sample has roughly 930,000 distinct CDR3 sequences, with about 44% found just once. This receptor was taken from a man aged 25 to 40 in good health. Material: blood. The chain combines TRBV20-1 with TRBJ2-1, with 12 bases aligning to TRBD2. Here the CDR3 reads CSARLAGGAPYHNEQFF. For the CDR3, the DNA is TGCAGTGCTAGACTAGCGGGGGGGGCCCCCTATCACAATGAGCAGTTCTTC.